A few counts support the clone carrying this T cell receptor beta chain. No antigen is known for it. This sample is drawn from a study of metastatic and nonmetastatic thyroid tumors. Study as a whole: It was across blood and tumor or nodule tissue from malignant and benign thyroid patients that repertoires were compared. Findings of the study overall: Benign nodules reportedly had significantly lower TCR beta diversity than malignant thyroid tumors in blood and tumor.

From the PCR reads, TCRdb re-called clones with MiXCR. Among about 25,000 clones listed, 20% were seen once. Thyroid surgery was performed in patients who had received no treatment beforehand. V was clipped by 2 bases and J by 1 base, with 11 bases between them. Germline CDR1 MDHEN, CDR2 SYDVKM. This CDR3 is 15 amino acids long. J is TRBJ1-1 and V is TRBV28; maybe TRBD1 (5 bases). Sequencing input: adjacent normal tissue. The receptor was derived from a female donor with papillary thyroid cancer or a benign thyroid nodule (not recorded which). Some clones in this sample may be carry-over from other donors' samples. The CDR3 protein is CASSLKGLGNTEAFF. CDR3 nucleotide sequence: TGTGCCAGCAGTTTAAAGGGGTTGGGGAACACTGAAGCTTTCTTT. Looking up the rest from reference TRBV28 and TRBJ1-1 gives the full variable domain: DVKVTQSSRYLVKRTGEKVFLECVQDMDHENMFWYRQDPGLGLRLIYFSYDVKMKEKGDIPEGYSVSREKKERFSLILESASTNQTSMYLCASSLKGLGNTEAFFGQGTRLTVV.